Below, 24 T cell receptor beta chains from the same sample are listed, as sequenced in a study of PD-1 blockade in classical Hodgkin lymphoma. Described time point: cycle 4 day 1 (C4D1), after less than seven weeks of nivolumab. No patient escaped relapse after autologous stem cell transplantation, and brentuximab vedotin exposure varied. Assay: immunoSEQ multiplex PCR; the TCRdb copy retains only in-frame clones and omits some. The sample lists more than 85,000 clones; roughly nine tenths were seen once. This specimen consisted of peripheral blood mononuclear cells (PBMCs), obtained before the fourth cycle of nivolumab. The receptors were sampled from a human donor with classical Hodgkin lymphoma.

This chain links TRBV11-3 with TRBJ2-1, with a weak D call TRBD2 (7 bases). Deletions cut 4 bases from V and 2 bases from J, with 18 bases between. The CDR3 covers 17 residues. CDR1 is SGHNT, CDR2 YENEEA, per germline. In DNA form, the CDR3 reads TGTGCCAGCAGCTCAGCCTGGGGGGCGGGAGCCTACAATGAGCAGTTCTTC. As protein: CASSSAWGAGAYNEQFF.

The rearrangement joins TRBV18 to TRBJ1-3, with D hard to call. The length of the CDR3 is 14 residues. From germline, CDR1 is KGHSH and CDR2 LQKENI. V shed 5 bases and J shed 0 bases, with 8 bases lying between them. The CDR3 DNA follows: TGTGCCAGCTCAGGTACCAGCTCTGGAAACACCATATATTTT. This sequence encodes CASSGTSSGNTIYF.

This chain links TRBV19 with TRBJ2-2; 10 nucleotides agree with TRBD1. The germline CDR1 and CDR2 sequences are LNHDA and SQIVND (reference sequence). The CDR3 is made up of 16 amino acids. J lost 3 bases, V lost 7 bases, and 8 bases had no gene match. The CDR3 DNA reads as TGTGCCAGTAAGGGTTTAGACAGGGGGCACACCGGGGAGCTGTTTTTT. Translating it yields CASKGLDRGHTGELFF.

V is TRBV10-2 and J is TRBJ2-4; D could derive from TRBD1 or TRBD2 (6 bases each). V was shortened by 3 bases and J by 7 bases, with 10 bases between the two germline ends. The CDR3 contains 13 residues. Germline V lookup: CDR1 WSHSY, CDR2 SAAADI. CDR3 sequence reads: CASSDTGRNIQYF. CDR3 nucleotide sequence: TGCGCCAGCAGTGACACAGGGAGGAACATTCAGTACTTC.

The sample holds one count of this clone. The chain is built from TRBV19 and TRBJ2-1; TRBD2 aligns across 11 bases. The V gene's germline CDR1 is LNHDA and CDR2 SQIVND (reference sequence). This CDR3 comprises 14 residues. Germline trimming cut 6 bases from V and 4 bases from J; bases unmatched to any gene: 2. Here the CDR3 DNA reads TGTGCCAGTAGCAGGACTAGCGGGTACAATGAGCAGTTCTTC. Translated: CASSRTSGYNEQFF.

The chain recombines TRBV6-5 with TRBJ1-2; a weak D match, TRBD1 (6 bases). There are 14 residues in the CDR3. V lost 6 bases to trimming and J lost 7 bases, with 18 bases between them. Germline V CDR1 and CDR2: MNHEY, SVGAGI. Here the CDR3 reads CASRPPGEPRGYTF. As DNA, the CDR3 is TGTGCCAGCAGACCGCCAGGGGAACCACGTGGCTACACCTTC.

This clone was observed a few times. This chain links TRBV2 with TRBJ2-7, with D perhaps TRBD1 (6 bases). Germline CDR1 is SNHLY and CDR2 is FYNNEI. CDR3 size: 12 residues. V was clipped by 5 bases and J by 5 bases, with 10 bases between them. CDR3 DNA sequence: TGTGCCAGCAGTCGCCGACAGGACGAGCAGTACTTC. Translation: CASSRRQDEQYF. The full variable domain, its missing parts supplied by reference TRBV2 and TRBJ2-7, is EPEVTQTPSHQVTQMGQEVILRCVPISNHLYFYWYRQILGQKVEFLVSFYNNEISEKSEIFDDQFSVERPDGSNFTLKIRSTKLEDSAMYFCASSRRQDEQYFGPGTRLTVT.

This sequence joins TRBV21-1 and TRBJ2-5; the D call of TRBD2 is as the table states it, not checked on the DNA. TRBV21-1 is a pseudogene. This CDR3 contains 18 residues. The CDR3 sequence: CASSKRGKTSGSEETQYF. The CDR3, as DNA: TGTGCCAGCAGCAAACGTGGGAAGACTAGCGGGAGTGAGGAGACCCAGTACTTC.

The gene calls are TRBV4-2 and TRBJ2-2; TRBD2 aligns across 11 bases. V shed 0 bases, J shed 2 bases, and the junction held 2 bases outside the gene matches. CDR1 is LGHNA, CDR2 YNFKEQ, per germline. The CDR3 extends over 17 amino acids. The CDR3: CASSQDGTSGNTGELFF. The CDR3 nucleotides are TGTGCCAGCAGCCAAGACGGGACTAGCGGAAACACCGGGGAGCTGTTTTTT.

The chain recombines TRBV7-9 with TRBJ2-1, with D possibly TRBD2 on 6 matching bases. The CDR3 extends over 16 amino acids. CDR1 SEHNR and CDR2 FQNEAQ come from the germline V gene (reference sequence). V was pared by 5 bases and J by 7 bases, with 21 bases between. The CDR3 nucleotides read TGTGCCAGCAGCCTATCATCCGTGCGGGGCGGGAATGAGCAGTTCTTC. Translated, it gives CASSLSSVRGGNEQFF.

The chain has TRBV28 and TRBJ1-5, with 8 bases aligning to TRBD1. The CDR3 extends over 15 amino acids. Trimming removed 3 bases from V and 2 bases from J; junction bases left unmatched: 3. Germline V CDR1 and CDR2: MDHEN, SYDVKM. CDR3 coding DNA: TGTGCCAGCAGTTTGACAGGGGCCGGCAATCAGCCCCAGCATTTT. Protein sequence: CASSLTGAGNQPQHF.

The rearrangement joins TRBV14 to TRBJ1-2; 7 bases map to TRBD1. Looked up from germline, CDR1 is SGHDN and CDR2 is FVKESK. The junction had 6 bases not matched to a gene; V was cut back by 4 bases and J by 4 bases. The CDR3 contains 14 residues. The CDR3, as DNA: TGTGCCAGCAGCCCGGACAGGTTCCGCTATGGCTACACCTTC. Translating gives CASSPDRFRYGYTF.

This rearrangement joins TRBV16 to TRBJ1-2; 7 positions match TRBD1. CDR3 length: 15 amino acids. Losses at the gene ends were 2 bases for V and 7 bases for J; bases not matched to a gene: 10. Germline CDR1 is KGHSY and CDR2 is FQNENV. The CDR3 sequence is CASSQETGFSSGYTF. The CDR3 nucleotides are TGTGCCAGCAGCCAAGAGACAGGGTTCTCTAGTGGCTACACCTTC.

The chain links TRBV6-4 to TRBJ2-1; possibly TRBD2 for D (6 bases). The CDR3 is made up of 16 amino acids. Between the trimmed V and J ends, which lost 4 bases and 5 bases, there was a span of 18 bases. The germline V gene encodes CDR1 MRHNA and CDR2 SNTAGT. The chain's CDR3 is CASSGLPLASNNEQFF. The CDR3 bases are TGTGCCAGCAGTGGCCTTCCTCTAGCGTCGAACAATGAGCAGTTCTTC.

The V and J genes are TRBV29-1 and TRBJ1-1, with TRBD1 matching over 7 bases. CDR1 SQVTM and CDR2 ANQGSEA come from the germline V gene. The length of the CDR3 is 12 residues. Trimming removed 4 bases from V and 11 bases from J; junction bases left unmatched: 10. CDR3 protein: CSVGRGGGEAFF. The CDR3 coding sequence is TGCAGCGTTGGACGAGGGGGCGGAGAGGCTTTCTTT.

The gene calls are TRBV4-2 and TRBJ2-7, with 8 nucleotides matching TRBD2. J gave up 6 bases and V 4 bases, and 14 bases lay outside the gene matches. This CDR3 is built from 16 residues. Per the germline V gene, CDR1 is LGHNA and CDR2 is YNFKEQ. The CDR3 region has the DNA TGTGCCAGCAGCCCAGCTACGGGACTAGGAATCGTCGAGCAGTACTTC. Its protein product is CASSPATGLGIVEQYF.

The chain joins TRBV5-1 to TRBJ2-1; D may be TRBD1 (5 bases). Trimming took 0 bases from V and 9 from J, leaving 10 bases between them. The CDR3 runs to 13 residues. Germline V gene sequence: CDR1 SGHRS, CDR2 YFSETQ. Here the CDR3 DNA reads TGCGCCAGCAGCTTGGCCGTCAGGGCTGAGCAGTTCTTC. Its translation is CASSLAVRAEQFF.

The chain combines TRBV5-1 with TRBJ2-2, with TRBD1 identical over 8 bases. J gave up 3 bases and V 3 bases, and 13 bases lay outside the gene matches. CDR1 and CDR2 (germline): SGHRS, YFSETQ. The CDR3 consists of 18 residues. The CDR3 loop reads CASSSVARTGIDTGELFF. The CDR3 region has the DNA TGCGCCAGCAGCTCCGTGGCCCGGACAGGGATAGACACCGGGGAGCTGTTTTTT.

V is TRBV30 and J is TRBJ1-5; maybe TRBD1 (6 bases). V was shortened by 8 bases and J by 10 bases, with 24 bases between the two germline ends. The CDR3 spans 14 residues. Germline V gene data show CDR1 as GTSNPN and CDR2 as SVGIG (reference sequence). The DNA of the CDR3 is TGTGCCCTGGGGCGGACAGTCTCCCAGGGACCCCAGCATTTT. Translation gives CALGRTVSQGPQHF.

The chain has TRBV5-1 and TRBJ2-7; the D is unclear. The CDR3 is made up of 12 amino acids. CDR1 and CDR2 (germline): SGHRS, YFSETQ. V shed 3 bases and J shed 0 bases, with 4 bases lying between them. The DNA of the CDR3 is TGCGCCAGCAGCTCCACCTCCTACGAGCAGTACTTC. This sequence encodes CASSSTSYEQYF. Full variable domain (outside the CDR3, taken from reference TRBV5-1 and TRBJ2-7): KAGVTQTPRYLIKTRGQQVTLSCSPISGHRSVSWYQQTPGQGLQFLFEYFSETQRNKGNFPGRFSGRQFSNSRSEMNVSTLELGDSALYLCASSSTSYEQYFGPGTRLTVT.

This clone was found a few times. J is TRBJ1-5 and V is TRBV27; a weak D match, TRBD1 (5 bases). The CDR3 is made up of 12 amino acids. The germline V gene has CDR1 MNHEY and CDR2 SMNVEV (reference sequence). Trimming stripped 6 bases from V and 6 bases from J, with 9 bases between. The CDR3 bases are TGTGCCAGCAGGTCGGGGGGTCAGCCCCAGCATTTT. This translates into CASRSGGQPQHF.

The chain joins TRBV18 to TRBJ2-5, with D unclear. The CDR3 loop spans 13 amino acids. CDR1 and CDR2 from the germline V gene are KGHSH and LQKENI. Deletions cut 2 bases from V and 1 base from J, with 5 bases between. The CDR3 DNA is TGTGCCAGCTCACCATCCCTCCAAGAGACCCAGTACTTC. This encodes CASSPSLQETQYF.

This clone was detected only once. CDR3 bases: TGTGCCAGCTCAGCAGACAGGGGCTACAATGAGCAGTTCTTC. Translation: CASSADRGYNEQFF. This rearrangement joins TRBV18 to TRBJ2-1; 8 bases map to TRBD1. Germline V CDR1 and CDR2: KGHSH, LQKENI. The ends lost 5 bases at V and 3 bases at J; junction bases unmatched: 3. The CDR3 extends over 14 amino acids. The variable domain in full, completed from reference TRBV18 and TRBJ2-1, reads NAGVMQNPRHLVRRRGQEARLRCSPMKGHSHVYWYRQLPEEGLKFMVYLQKENIIDESGMPKERFSAEFPKEGPSILRIQQVVRGDSAAYFCASSADRGYNEQFFGPGTRLTVL.

The rearrangement joins TRBV29-1 to TRBJ2-5, with 11 bases that match TRBD2. Trimming took 7 bases from V and 2 from J; bases not matched to a gene: 12. Germline lookup yields CDR1 SQVTM and CDR2 ANQGSEA. The CDR3 runs to 16 residues. The DNA for the CDR3 is TGCAGCGGTTTACTCTTGGGACTAGCGGTTCAAGAGACCCAGTACTTC. Translating gives CSGLLLGLAVQETQYF.